The T cell receptor beta chain under discussion was sequenced for a study of blood T cell repertoires in COVID-19. Trimming removed 4 bases from V and 7 bases from J, with 17 bases in between. The CDR3 contains 14 residues. Germline V gene sequence: CDR1 LGHDT, CDR2 YNNKEL (reference sequence). TCRdb keeps only in-frame clones here, not all; method: immunoSEQ multiplex PCR. In the table there are some 71,000 clones, roughly 82% of which are singletons. The source of this sequence is a woman between 50 and 59 years old with acute or convalescent COVID-19. The chain carries TRBV3-1 (or the pseudogene TRBV3-2) and TRBJ2-7, with TRBD2 as a possible D gene (5 bases). Sample: peripheral blood. In DNA, the CDR3 is TGTGCCAGCAGCCTTATTCCGGGTACGGGAGAGCAGTACTTC. Amino acid sequence: CASSLIPGTGEQYF.